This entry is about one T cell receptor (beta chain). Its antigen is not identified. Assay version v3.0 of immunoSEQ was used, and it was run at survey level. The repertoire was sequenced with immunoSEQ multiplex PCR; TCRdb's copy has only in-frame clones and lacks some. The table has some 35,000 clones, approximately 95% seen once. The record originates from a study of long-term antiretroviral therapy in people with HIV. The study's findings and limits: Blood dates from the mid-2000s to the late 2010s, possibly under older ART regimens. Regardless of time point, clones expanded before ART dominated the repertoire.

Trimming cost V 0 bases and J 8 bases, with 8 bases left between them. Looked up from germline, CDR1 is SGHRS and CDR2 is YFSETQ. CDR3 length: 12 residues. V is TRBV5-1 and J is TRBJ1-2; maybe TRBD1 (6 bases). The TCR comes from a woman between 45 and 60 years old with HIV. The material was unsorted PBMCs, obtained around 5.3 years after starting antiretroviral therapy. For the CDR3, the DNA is TGCGCCAGCAGCTTGGCAGGGGACGGCTACACCTTC. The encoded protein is CASSLAGDGYTF.